This TCR beta chain emerged from a study of blood T cell repertoires in COVID-19. Study-wide background: In each case, the material was cDNA or gDNA derived from T cells, B-cell-depleted T cells, or PBMCs.

This clone was detected only once. Produced via immunoSEQ multiplex PCR; TCRdb's table is partial and in-frame only. Of fewer than 200,000 clones listed, around 82% were seen once; the top ten hold roughly 1.9%. CDR1 and CDR2 (germline): WNHNN, SYGVQD (reference sequence). V shed 8 bases and J shed 4 bases, with 17 bases lying between them. There are 15 residues in the CDR3. Sequencing was carried out using peripheral blood. The V gene is TRBV10-1, the J gene TRBJ2-2; D remains ambiguous. The receptor's source is a woman of 80 years or more with acute or convalescent COVID-19. This CDR3 reads CASPKRLNSTGELFF. DNA for the CDR3: TGCGCCAGCCCTAAACGTTTAAATAGCACCGGGGAGCTGTTTTTT.